Below are 15 T cell receptor beta chains sequenced from a single sample in a study of T cell changes during pregnancy in multiple sclerosis. Method: immunoSEQ multiplex PCR; TCRdb's copy keeps in-frame clones and lacks some. The sample shows just over 30,000 clones, 87% of them seen only once. This sample comprised CD8+ T cells from peripheral blood mononuclear cells, obtained in the first trimester of pregnancy. Receptors were obtained from a female donor with multiple sclerosis, enrolled in a pregnancy study.

The chain has TRBV5-6 and TRBJ1-1, with D hard to call. The germline CDR1 and CDR2 sequences are SGHDT and YYEEEE. V was cut by 0 bases and J by 0 bases, with 12 bases left in between. The CDR3 runs to 16 residues. In DNA form, the CDR3 reads TGTGCCAGCAGCTTGGTGGCAGAAACCATGAACACTGAAGCTTTCTTT. It codes for CASSLVAETMNTEAFF.

There are a few counts of this clone. The chain links TRBV2 to TRBJ1-2, with D unresolved. Trimming took off 3 bases at V and 5 bases at J, with 10 bases between the two ends. CDR1 is SNHLY and CDR2 is FYNNEI in the germline V gene. The CDR3 sequence is 13 residues long. The CDR3 coding sequence is TGTGCCAGCAGTGATACATTTCTTTATGGCTACACCTTC. Protein: CASSDTFLYGYTF.

The chain combines TRBV28 with TRBJ1-2; D might be TRBD1 (6 bases). V was pared by 4 bases and J by 7 bases, with 19 bases between. The germline V gene encodes CDR1 MDHEN and CDR2 SYDVKM. The CDR3 is 15 residues long. CDR3 amino acids: CASSYRHFTGSGYTF. The DNA for the CDR3 is TGTGCCAGCAGTTACCGGCATTTTACAGGGTCTGGCTACACCTTC.

The chain couples TRBV11-2 to TRBJ1-6; D possibly corresponds to TRBD1 (5 bases). Germline V gene sequence: CDR1 SGHAT, CDR2 FQNNGV. The CDR3 is made up of 15 amino acids. V gave up 2 bases and J gave up 8 bases, with 13 bases separating them. This CDR3 is CASSLTTQGDSPLHF. The CDR3 DNA is TGTGCCAGCAGCTTAACGACCCAAGGGGATTCACCCCTCCACTTT.

The gene calls are TRBV7-3 and TRBJ1-1, with TRBD1 as a possible D gene (6 bases). The V and J ends lost 5 bases and 5 bases respectively, with 18 bases between them. The CDR3 loop spans 15 amino acids. Per germline, CDR1 SGHTA and CDR2 FQGTGA. CDR3 loop: CASSPDGGGRTEAFF. CDR3 sequence (DNA): TGTGCCAGCAGCCCCGACGGGGGGGGCAGGACTGAAGCTTTCTTT.

The V and J genes are TRBV27 and TRBJ2-7, with D perhaps matching TRBD1 (5 bases). In germline, CDR1 is MNHEY, CDR2 SMNVEV (reference sequence). CDR3 length equals 14 residues. V was pared by 4 bases and J by 2 bases, with 12 bases between. The CDR3 coding sequence is TGTGCCAGCAGTTCGTCGACAGATACCTACGAGCAGTACTTC. This encodes CASSSSTDTYEQYF.

The chain uses TRBV27 and TRBJ2-1; no clear D gene. Trimming took 3 bases from V and 5 from J, leaving 5 bases between them. The CDR3 runs to 12 residues. Germline V gene lookup returns CDR1 MNHEY and CDR2 SMNVEV (reference sequence). CDR3 in amino acids: CASSFLNNEQFF. Here the CDR3 DNA reads TGTGCCAGCAGTTTTCTTAACAATGAGCAGTTCTTC.

The chain carries TRBV9 and TRBJ1-6; a weak D match, TRBD1 (6 bases). V lost 3 bases to trimming and J lost 8 bases, with 18 bases between them. CDR1 SGDLS and CDR2 YYNGEE come from the germline V gene. This CDR3 region has 16 residues. As DNA, the CDR3 is TGTGCCAGCAGCGCCGACCCGACAGGTAAAGATTCACCCCTCCACTTT. This gives the protein CASSADPTGKDSPLHF.

This clone has a single count. V usage is TRBV27 and J usage is TRBJ1-1, with D unresolved. The CDR3 has 17 residues. V lost 0 bases and J 0 bases, leaving 14 bases between the germline ends. The germline V gene encodes CDR1 MNHEY and CDR2 SMNVEV (reference sequence). CDR3 sequence: CASSLSSEVPMNTEAFF. CDR3 nucleotides: TGTGCCAGCAGTTTATCAAGCGAAGTGCCCATGAACACTGAAGCTTTCTTT.

Comments on this clone: A read error may account for a junction end that differs from germline. CDR3 sequence reads: CVSNREVSPLHF. In nucleotides, the CDR3 is TGTGTCAGCAACCGGGAAGTTTCGCCCCTCCACTTT. The V and J genes are TRBV6-1 and TRBJ1-6; D uncertain. CDR1 MNHNS and CDR2 SASEGT come from the germline V gene. The length of the CDR3 is 12 residues.

The chain joins TRBV4-2 to TRBJ2-3, with 13 bases fitting TRBD2. CDR3 length: 17 residues. Germline lookup yields CDR1 LGHNA and CDR2 YNFKEQ. J was trimmed by 5 bases and V by 2 bases; bases with no gene match: 7. The CDR3 loop is CASSQPGLAGVKDTQYF. CDR3 sequence (DNA): TGTGCCAGCAGCCAACCAGGACTAGCGGGAGTGAAAGATACGCAGTATTTT.

The chain recombines TRBV28 with TRBJ2-7, with 8 bases matching TRBD1. The CDR3 loop spans 17 amino acids. Germline-derived CDR1 and CDR2 are MDHEN and SYDVKM. Trimming cost V 5 bases and J 5 bases; bases outside gene matches: 17. The CDR3 sequence: CASSPGQVMVRGDEQYF. The CDR3 DNA sequence: TGTGCCAGCAGTCCGGGACAGGTAATGGTTCGTGGGGACGAGCAGTACTTC. The entire variable domain, with the rest obtained from reference TRBV28 and TRBJ2-7, is as follows: DVKVTQSSRYLVKRTGEKVFLECVQDMDHENMFWYRQDPGLGLRLIYFSYDVKMKEKGDIPEGYSVSREKKERFSLILESASTNQTSMYLCASSPGQVMVRGDEQYFGPGTRLTVT.

This chain joins TRBV6-6 and TRBJ2-7; tentatively, D is TRBD2 (6 bases). Germline loops: CDR1 MNHNY, CDR2 SVGAGI (reference sequence). V gave up 0 bases and J gave up 7 bases, with 16 bases separating them. CDR3 length: 15 residues. CDR3 sequence reads: CASSYSGGGFGEQYF. The CDR3 nucleotides read TGTGCCAGCAGTTACTCCGGTGGGGGGTTCGGGGAGCAGTACTTC.

The chain carries TRBV19 and TRBJ2-3; 7 nucleotides line up with TRBD1. The CDR3 sequence is 15 residues long. Germline V CDR1 and CDR2: LNHDA, SQIVND (reference sequence). V trimming: 7 bases; J trimming: 5 bases; junction bases outside the gene matches: 12. CDR3 protein: CASTDRVWAGDTQYF. CDR3 sequence (DNA): TGTGCCAGTACCGACAGGGTATGGGCCGGAGATACGCAGTATTTT.

This chain uses TRBV30 with TRBJ1-2, with 7 bases identical to TRBD1. V gave up 4 bases and J gave up 2 bases; unmatched junction bases: 7. CDR1 and CDR2 from the germline V gene are GTSNPN and SVGIG (reference sequence). CDR3 size: 14 residues. The CDR3 spells CAWTTGFGNYGYTF. CDR3 sequence (DNA): TGTGCCTGGACGACAGGGTTCGGGAACTATGGCTACACCTTC.